The 8 T cell receptor beta chains given below trace back to one sample, sequenced in a study of blood T cell repertoires in COVID-19. Using immunoSEQ multiplex PCR, the repertoire was profiled, and TCRdb retains in-frame clones only, with some absent. Of 200,000 or so clones in the sample, roughly four fifths were seen once. Material: peripheral blood. The receptors were gathered from a human donor with acute or convalescent COVID-19. The donor label of this sample is uncertain.

This chain's CDR3 is CASVAGANYGYTF. CDR3 bases: TGTGCCAGCGTGGCGGGCGCTAACTATGGCTACACCTTC. The chain links TRBV28 to TRBJ1-2; unclear D gene. V lost 8 bases and J 0 bases, leaving 10 bases between the germline ends. The CDR3 is 13 amino acids. Germline V gene sequence: CDR1 MDHEN, CDR2 SYDVKM.

CDR3 DNA: TGTGCCAGCCGGGACAGGGCCCACGAGCAGTACTTC. Protein: CASRDRAHEQYF. The chain is built from TRBV6-5 and TRBJ2-7; 9 nucleotides match TRBD1. The CDR3 has 12 amino acids. Germline V CDR1 and CDR2: MNHEY, SVGAGI. V lost 8 bases and J lost 5; bases outside the gene matches: 4.

V is TRBV19 and J is TRBJ2-7; 8 bases fit TRBD1. This CDR3 region has 13 residues. In germline, CDR1 is LNHDA, CDR2 SQIVND (reference sequence). Trimming cost V 3 bases and J 6 bases; bases outside gene matches: 4. The CDR3 region has the DNA TGTGCCAGTAGTATGGACAGGGTGTCCGAGCAGTACTTC. Amino acids: CASSMDRVSEQYF.

The gene calls are TRBV27 and TRBJ1-1; D uncertain. The germline gives CDR1 MNHEY, CDR2 SMNVEV (reference sequence). The CDR3 spans 13 residues. The germline V and J ends were trimmed by 5 bases and 6 bases, with 13 bases remaining between them. The DNA for the CDR3 is TGTGCCAGCAGTCAACTCCAACTAGCTGAAGCTTTCTTT. It codes for CASSQLQLAEAFF.

CDR3 coding DNA: TGTGCCAGCAGTTACTCGGCCAGGGGGCAGTATTTT. The encoded protein is CASSYSARGQYF. This chain uses TRBV6-2 or TRBV6-3 with TRBJ2-3; tentatively, D is TRBD1 (6 bases). The germline gives CDR1 MNHEY, CDR2 SVGEGT. V was clipped by 0 bases and J by 11 bases, with 9 bases between them. There are 12 residues in the CDR3.

This clone was counted a single time. The chain employs TRBV6-5 and TRBJ2-2; D is uncertain. The ends were cut back, 10 bases at V and 1 base at J, with 7 bases in the middle. The CDR3 sequence is 12 residues long. Germline-derived CDR1 and CDR2 are MNHEY and SVGAGI. The CDR3 bases are TGTGCCACCCGGAGGAACACCGGGGAGCTGTTTTTT. It codes for CATRRNTGELFF.

V usage is TRBV5-1 and J usage is TRBJ1-1; 8 nucleotides agree with TRBD1. The CDR3 loop spans 14 amino acids. Germline V lookup: CDR1 SGHRS, CDR2 YFSETQ. After removal of 1 base from V and 5 bases from J, the junction contained 4 bases not matched to a gene. The CDR3 here is CASSLLTGGTEAFF. The CDR3 nucleotides are TGCGCCAGCAGCTTGCTCACAGGGGGGACTGAAGCTTTCTTT.

The chain employs TRBV10-3 and TRBJ2-5; TRBD2 matches at 9 bases. The CDR3 covers 14 residues. Germline V gives CDR1 ENHRY, CDR2 SYGVKD. Germline trimming cut 4 bases from V and 5 bases from J; bases unmatched to any gene: 5. The CDR3 DNA follows: TGTGCCATCAGTGGAGCTAGCGGGAAGGAGACCCAGTACTTC. Translated: CAISGASGKETQYF.